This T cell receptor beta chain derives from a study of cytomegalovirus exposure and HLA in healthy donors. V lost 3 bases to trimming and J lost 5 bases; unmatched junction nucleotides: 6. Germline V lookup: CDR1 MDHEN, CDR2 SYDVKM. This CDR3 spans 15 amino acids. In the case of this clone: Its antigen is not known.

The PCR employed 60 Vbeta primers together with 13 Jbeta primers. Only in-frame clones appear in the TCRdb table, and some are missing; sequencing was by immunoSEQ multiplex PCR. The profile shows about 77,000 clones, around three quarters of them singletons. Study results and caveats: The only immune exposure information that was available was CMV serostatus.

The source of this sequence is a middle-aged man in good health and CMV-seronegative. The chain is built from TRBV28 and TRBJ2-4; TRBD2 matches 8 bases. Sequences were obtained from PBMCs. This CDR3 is CASSFAGGLQNIQYF. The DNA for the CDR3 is TGTGCCAGCAGTTTTGCGGGAGGACTGCAAAACATTCAGTACTTC.